A single sample is the source of the 16 T cell receptor beta chains below, sequenced in a study of T-cell reconstitution after alpha-beta-depleted transplantation in children. The TCRbeta library was prepared with unique molecular identifiers. TCRdb called the PCR reads again in MiXCR, with one record for every CDR3 protein. The sample has about 980,000 distinct CDR3 sequences, under 30% seen once; the top ten hold around 30%. The sequenced sample was PBMCs, mostly from graft donor cells, obtained 360 days after TCRalphabeta/CD19-depleted stem cell transplant. The receptors here all came from a boy in the first two years of life who had a stem cell transplant for SCID, so the T cells may come from the graft donor.

The chain combines TRBV12-3 or TRBV12-4 with TRBJ2-2; the D call may be TRBD1 or TRBD2 (5 bases each). This CDR3 spans 19 amino acids. V lost 6 bases and J lost 0, with 23 bases in between. The CDR3 DNA follows: TGTGCCAGCAGCGAGAGGCAGGGTTGGGCGGACTCGAACACCGGGGAGCTGTTTTTT. Amino acid sequence: CASSERQGWADSNTGELFF.

The rearrangement joins TRBV20-1 to TRBJ2-4; D possibly matches TRBD1 or TRBD2 (5 bases each). The ends were cut back, 0 bases at V and 1 base at J, with 10 bases in the middle. The CDR3 is made up of 15 amino acids. CDR1 DFQATT and CDR2 SNEGSKA come from the germline V gene (reference sequence). In DNA form, the CDR3 reads TGCAGTGCTAGAGATCCCTGGGGGGCCAAAAACATTCAGTACTTC. This gives the protein CSARDPWGAKNIQYF.

The chain couples TRBV5-1 to TRBJ2-1; TRBD2 aligns across 11 bases. Germline CDR1 is SGHRS and CDR2 is YFSETQ. After removal of 3 bases from V and 4 bases from J, the junction contained 6 bases not matched to a gene. The CDR3 is 16 residues long. CDR3 protein: CASSSGTSGRYNEQFF. In DNA form, the CDR3 reads TGCGCCAGCAGCTCAGGGACTAGCGGAAGATACAATGAGCAGTTCTTC.

The rearrangement uses TRBV19 and TRBJ2-1, with a possible D match to TRBD1 (5 bases). V lost 10 bases, J lost 0 bases, and 16 bases lay in between. The CDR3 runs to 15 residues. CDR1 LNHDA and CDR2 SQIVND come from the germline V gene (reference sequence). CDR3 loop: CATHAGAASYNEQFF. CDR3 nucleotide sequence: TGTGCCACTCATGCTGGGGCAGCCTCCTACAATGAGCAGTTCTTC.

This clonotype has more than one count but fewer than ten. The V gene is TRBV6-5, the J gene TRBJ2-1; 13 bases map to TRBD2. J gave up 3 bases and V 6 bases, and 11 bases lay outside the gene matches. This CDR3 is built from 18 residues. CDR1 and CDR2 from the germline V gene are MNHEY and SVGAGI. This CDR3 is CASRRLAGGRSLYNEQFF. CDR3 in DNA: TGTGCCAGCAGGAGACTAGCGGGGGGCCGCTCTCTCTACAATGAGCAGTTCTTC.

This clonotype was detected only a few times. This chain uses TRBV2 with TRBJ2-1; D may be TRBD2 (5 bases). V lost 6 bases and J 0 bases, leaving 12 bases between the germline ends. From germline, CDR1 is SNHLY and CDR2 FYNNEI. This CDR3 has 15 amino acids. The CDR3 sequence is CASRAGISSYNEQFF. CDR3 in DNA: TGTGCCAGCAGAGCCGGGATTAGCTCCTACAATGAGCAGTTCTTC.

There are a few counts of this clonotype. The rearrangement links TRBV4-3 to TRBJ2-3, with 8 bases aligning to TRBD2. V lost 1 base and J lost 2; bases outside the gene matches: 5. The germline gives CDR1 LGHNA, CDR2 YSLEER. The CDR3 has 16 residues. Here the CDR3 reads CASSQGGGGPTDTQYF. The CDR3 DNA reads TGCGCCAGCAGCCAAGGAGGCGGGGGGCCCACAGATACGCAGTATTTT.

V and J are TRBV7-6 and TRBJ1-1; D is unclear. Germline CDR1 reads SGHVS; CDR2 reads FNYEAQ. Trimming took off 3 bases at V and 4 bases at J, with 9 bases between the two ends. The CDR3 length is 13 residues. The CDR3 DNA follows: TGTGCCAGCAGCTTCGGGGAAATCACTGAAGCTTTCTTT. Its protein is CASSFGEITEAFF.

The CDR3 sequence is CASNHRTGANGQETQYF. CDR3 DNA sequence: TGCGCCAGCAATCATCGAACAGGGGCGAACGGCCAAGAGACCCAGTACTTC. The V gene is TRBV5-1, the J gene TRBJ2-5; 7 bases align to TRBD1. The CDR3 length is 17 residues. V trimming: 6 bases; J trimming: 1 base; junction bases outside the gene matches: 15. CDR1 SGHRS and CDR2 YFSETQ come from the germline V gene.

This clonotype was counted only a few times. The chain is built from TRBV6-5 and TRBJ1-2; D not resolved. V was clipped by 5 bases and J by 4 bases, with 8 bases between them. The CDR3 runs to 12 residues. Germline assignment: CDR1 MNHEY and CDR2 SVGAGI. Here the CDR3 DNA reads TGTGCCAGCAGTGTTCGGGGCTATGGCTACACCTTC. Translating it yields CASSVRGYGYTF.

The gene calls are TRBV27 and TRBJ1-2; D uncertain. CDR3 size: 14 residues. Deletions cut 0 bases from V and 7 bases from J, with 12 bases between. Germline V gene data show CDR1 as MNHEY and CDR2 as SMNVEV (reference sequence). The CDR3 region is CASSLSSGRSGYTF. The CDR3 region has the DNA TGTGCCAGCAGTTTATCGTCCGGGAGAAGTGGCTACACCTTC.

The sample holds a few counts of this clonotype. The genes are TRBV3-1 and TRBJ1-2; TRBD1 matches 10 bases. This CDR3 spans 14 amino acids. The germline V gene encodes CDR1 LGHDT and CDR2 YNNKEL (reference sequence). Unmatched junction bases numbered 5, after V lost 5 bases and J lost 5 bases. CDR3 residues: CASSGTGANYGYTF. Written as DNA, the CDR3 is TGTGCCAGCAGCGGGACAGGGGCGAATTATGGCTACACCTTC.

The chain links TRBV15 to TRBJ1-1, with D uncertain. The CDR3 loop spans 12 amino acids. The V end lost 4 bases, the J end lost 1 base, and 4 bases lay between the germline ends. Per germline, CDR1 LNHNV and CDR2 YYDKDF (reference sequence). The CDR3 sequence is CATSKGNTEAFF. The CDR3 DNA follows: TGTGCCACCAGCAAGGGGAACACTGAAGCTTTCTTT.

This clonotype has a handful of counts. This rearrangement joins TRBV12-3 or TRBV12-4 to TRBJ2-5, with a weak D call TRBD2 (6 bases). This CDR3 comprises 15 residues. Trimming stripped 6 bases from V and 5 bases from J, with 19 bases between. In DNA, the CDR3 is TGTGCCAGCAGCCTAGATGGATATGGAGGGGAGACCCAGTACTTC. Protein sequence: CASSLDGYGGETQYF.

This clonotype was detected ten times or more. V and J are TRBV12-3 or TRBV12-4 and TRBJ2-5, with D uncertain. The CDR3 contains 13 residues. The V end lost 3 bases, the J end lost 3 bases, and 8 bases lay between the germline ends. The CDR3 loop reads CASSFGGEETQYF. CDR3 bases: TGTGCCAGCAGTTTTGGCGGAGAAGAGACCCAGTACTTC.

The sample holds a few counts of this clonotype. The chain couples TRBV5-1 to TRBJ1-6; 7 bases map to TRBD1. V lost 2 bases, J lost 4 bases, and 3 bases stayed unmatched. The CDR3 is made up of 15 amino acids. The germline gives CDR1 SGHRS, CDR2 YFSETQ. CDR3 sequence reads: CASSLGGQYNSPLHF. CDR3 nucleotides: TGCGCCAGCAGCTTAGGGGGACAGTATAATTCACCCCTCCACTTT.